Sequencing of this TCR beta chain was carried out in a study of HIV-infected patients and healthy controls. The length of the CDR3 is 14 residues. V lost 1 base and J lost 2, with 8 bases in between. Germline V lookup: CDR1 ENHRY, CDR2 SYGVKD. Alpha and beta constant-region primers primed reverse transcription of around 540 ng RNA. Alpha and beta chain libraries were made separately by chain-specific third strand synthesis with multiplexing indices. A 5' RACE adapter with a random hexamer and the SP2 primer site was joined to cDNA. TCRdb re-analysed the 5' RACE reads in MiXCR, keeping a single row per CDR3 protein. The table records approximately 15,000 distinct CDR3 sequences, 4.5% to 7% of them present only once. No cell fractionation was done, so the repertoire covers all unsorted peripheral blood T cells. The RNA source was a roughly 2.4 ml peripheral blood draw. General study findings and limits: During therapy, HIV-associated CDR3s fell significantly in frequency, while CMV-associated CDR3s did not change significantly. Only sixteen HIV-infected individuals were processed, a major limit on how widely findings apply.

At least ten counts were recorded for this clonotype. The antigen is unknown. The sample comprised blood. The chain is built from TRBV10-3 and TRBJ1-1; no definite D call. The TCR was taken from an adult in good health. The CDR3 DNA reads TGTGCCATCAGTGAGTGGGGAGGAAACACTGAAGCTTTCTTT. Protein product: CAISEWGGNTEAFF.